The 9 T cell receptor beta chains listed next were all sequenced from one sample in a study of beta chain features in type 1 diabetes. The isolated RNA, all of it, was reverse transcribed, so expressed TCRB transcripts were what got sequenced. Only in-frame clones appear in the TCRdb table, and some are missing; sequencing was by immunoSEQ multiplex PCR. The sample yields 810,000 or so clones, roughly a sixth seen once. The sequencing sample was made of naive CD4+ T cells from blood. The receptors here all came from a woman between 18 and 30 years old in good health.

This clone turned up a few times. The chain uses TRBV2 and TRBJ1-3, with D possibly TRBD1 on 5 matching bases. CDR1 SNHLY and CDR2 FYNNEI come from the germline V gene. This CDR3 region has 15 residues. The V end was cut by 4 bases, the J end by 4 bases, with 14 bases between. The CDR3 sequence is CASSGSGARGNTIYF. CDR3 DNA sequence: TGTGCCAGCAGTGGCAGTGGGGCGCGCGGAAACACCATATATTTT.

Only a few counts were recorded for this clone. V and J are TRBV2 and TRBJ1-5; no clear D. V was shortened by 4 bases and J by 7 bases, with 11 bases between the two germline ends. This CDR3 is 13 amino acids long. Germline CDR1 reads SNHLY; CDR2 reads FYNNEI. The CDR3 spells CASSGTGGQPQHF. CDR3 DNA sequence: TGTGCCAGCAGTGGGACTGGCGGGCAGCCCCAGCATTTT.

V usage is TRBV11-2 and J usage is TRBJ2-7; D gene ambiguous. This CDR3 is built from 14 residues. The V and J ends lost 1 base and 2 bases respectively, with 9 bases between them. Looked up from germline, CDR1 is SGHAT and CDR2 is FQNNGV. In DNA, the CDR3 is TGTGCCAGCAGCTTAGTAGAACAGACCTACGAGCAGTACTTC. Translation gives CASSLVEQTYEQYF.

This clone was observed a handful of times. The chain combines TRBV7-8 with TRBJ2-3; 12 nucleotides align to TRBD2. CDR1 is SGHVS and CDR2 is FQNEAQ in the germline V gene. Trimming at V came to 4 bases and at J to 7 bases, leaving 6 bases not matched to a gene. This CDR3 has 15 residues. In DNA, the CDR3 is TGTGCCAGCAGCTCTCTAGCGGGAGGGGTGTATACGCAGTATTTT. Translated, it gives CASSSLAGGVYTQYF.

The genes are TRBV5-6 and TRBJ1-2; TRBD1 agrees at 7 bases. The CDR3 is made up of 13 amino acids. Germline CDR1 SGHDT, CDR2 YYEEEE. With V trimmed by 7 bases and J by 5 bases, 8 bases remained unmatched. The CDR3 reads CASVQGQQYGYTF. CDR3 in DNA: TGTGCCAGCGTTCAGGGACAGCAATATGGCTACACCTTC.

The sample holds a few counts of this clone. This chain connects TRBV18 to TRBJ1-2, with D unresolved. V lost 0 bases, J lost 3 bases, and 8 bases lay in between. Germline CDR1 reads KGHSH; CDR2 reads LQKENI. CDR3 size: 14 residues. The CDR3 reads CASSPPSVYYGYTF. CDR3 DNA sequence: TGTGCCAGCTCACCACCATCCGTCTACTATGGCTACACCTTC.

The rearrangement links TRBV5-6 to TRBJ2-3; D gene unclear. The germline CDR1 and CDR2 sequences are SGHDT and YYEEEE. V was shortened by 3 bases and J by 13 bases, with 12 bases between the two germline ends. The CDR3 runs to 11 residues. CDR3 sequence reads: CASSSRKREYF. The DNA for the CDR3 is TGTGCCAGCAGCTCGAGGAAACGGGAGTATTTT.

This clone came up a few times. The chain's CDR3 is CASSTATSGSVDEQFF. The DNA for the CDR3 is TGTGCCAGCAGTACAGCAACTAGCGGGAGCGTCGATGAGCAGTTCTTC. The J gene is TRBJ2-1, the V gene TRBV28, with 11 bases matching TRBD2. CDR3 size: 16 residues. Germline V gene data show CDR1 as MDHEN and CDR2 as SYDVKM. V lost 5 bases to trimming and J lost 8 bases; unmatched junction nucleotides: 11.

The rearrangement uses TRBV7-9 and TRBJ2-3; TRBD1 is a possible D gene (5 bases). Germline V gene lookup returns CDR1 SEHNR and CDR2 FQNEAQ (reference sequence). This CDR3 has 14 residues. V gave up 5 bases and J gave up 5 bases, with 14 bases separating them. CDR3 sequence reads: CASSRSQGLDTQYF. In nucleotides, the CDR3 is TGTGCCAGCAGCCGAAGCCAGGGATTAGATACGCAGTATTTT.